A single sample is the source of the 18 T cell receptor beta chains below, sequenced in a study of T cell responses to AZD1222 COVID-19 vaccine. Sequencing was performed with immunoSEQ multiplex PCR; in TCRdb, only in-frame clones are kept and a portion is missing. The profile shows fewer than 200,000 clones, roughly 94% of them singletons. Source: peripheral blood, taken 28 days after the second AZD1222 dose. The receptor set was obtained from an adult who received the AZD1222 COVID-19 vaccine.

J is TRBJ2-7 and V is TRBV6-5; 7 bases are shared with TRBD2. CDR1 is MNHEY and CDR2 is SVGAGI in the germline V gene. The CDR3 is made up of 15 amino acids. V shed 7 bases, J shed 4 bases, and the junction held 13 bases outside the gene matches. The CDR3 bases are TGTGCCAGCACCATGGGGGGGACGTCAAAATACGAGCAGTACTTC. It codes for CASTMGGTSKYEQYF.

The DNA for the CDR3 is TGTGCCAGTAGTACAACTAGCGGGGGTTCCTACGAGCAGTACTTC. Amino acids: CASSTTSGGSYEQYF. This sequence joins TRBV19 and TRBJ2-7; 11 bases match TRBD2. This CDR3 is 15 amino acids long. Germline CDR1 and CDR2: LNHDA and SQIVND (reference sequence). J gave up 1 base and V 4 bases, and 3 bases lay outside the gene matches.

V is TRBV5-1 and J is TRBJ2-1, with TRBD2 identical over 14 bases. Germline V lookup: CDR1 SGHRS, CDR2 YFSETQ. V was pared by 6 bases and J by 2 bases, with 10 bases of the junction left unmatched. This CDR3 has 18 residues. The CDR3 reads CASNSGLAGGRAYNEQFF. Here the CDR3 DNA reads TGCGCCAGCAACTCCGGACTAGCGGGGGGCCGTGCCTACAATGAGCAGTTCTTC. Complete variable domain (other parts from reference TRBV5-1 and TRBJ2-1): KAGVTQTPRYLIKTRGQQVTLSCSPISGHRSVSWYQQTPGQGLQFLFEYFSETQRNKGNFPGRFSGRQFSNSRSEMNVSTLELGDSALYLCASNSGLAGGRAYNEQFFGPGTRLTVL.

The chain carries TRBV3-1 (or the pseudogene TRBV3-2) and TRBJ2-7, with D perhaps TRBD1 (5 bases). The germline V gene has CDR1 LGHDT and CDR2 YNNKEL (reference sequence). This CDR3 spans 13 amino acids. V was cut by 0 bases and J by 9 bases, with 12 bases left in between. CDR3 bases: TGTGCCAGCAGCCAAGATAATCATAGGGGGCAGTACTTC. This gives the protein CASSQDNHRGQYF.

This chain uses TRBV24-1 with TRBJ1-1; 8 bases are a match to TRBD1. Germline assignment: CDR1 KGHDR and CDR2 SFDVKD. The CDR3 loop spans 15 amino acids. The trim removed 3 bases at V and 4 bases at J, leaving 6 bases unmatched. Written as DNA, the CDR3 is TGTGCCACCAGTGATCCGGACAGGGCAACCACTGAAGCTTTCTTT. It specifies CATSDPDRATTEAFF.

The chain joins TRBV2 to TRBJ2-3; 7 bases are a match to TRBD2. J was trimmed by 6 bases and V by 6 bases; bases with no gene match: 12. CDR1 and CDR2 (germline): SNHLY, FYNNEI. CDR3 length: 15 residues. CDR3 sequence reads: CASRSSAGRGDTQYF. As DNA, the CDR3 is TGTGCCAGCAGGTCCTCGGCGGGGCGGGGGGATACGCAGTATTTT.

The chain joins TRBV4-3 to TRBJ2-1, with 10 positions matching TRBD2. This CDR3 has 16 amino acids. With 1 base clipped from V and 2 bases from J, the junction kept 2 bases outside the gene matches. In germline, CDR1 is LGHNA, CDR2 YSLEER. The CDR3: CASSQGGTSAYNEQFF. In DNA form, the CDR3 reads TGCGCCAGCAGCCAAGGGGGGACTAGCGCCTACAATGAGCAGTTCTTC.

The chain has TRBV7-7 and TRBJ1-3, with D possibly being TRBD1 (6 bases). V shed 1 base and J shed 0 bases, with 7 bases lying between them. CDR3 length: 15 amino acids. Germline CDR1 reads SSHAT; CDR2 reads FNYEAQ (reference sequence). CDR3 region: CASSLGQDSGNTIYF. The DNA of the CDR3 is TGTGCCAGCAGCTTAGGACAGGACTCTGGAAACACCATATATTTT.

The gene calls are TRBV24-1 and TRBJ2-1; possibly TRBD1 for D (5 bases). V was clipped by 5 bases and J by 5 bases, with 9 bases between them. The V gene's germline CDR1 is KGHDR and CDR2 SFDVKD. The CDR3 runs 13 residues. The CDR3 reads CATSAGYNNEQFF. CDR3 nucleotides: TGTGCCACCAGTGCAGGGTACAACAATGAGCAGTTCTTC.

The chain links TRBV4-3 to TRBJ2-2, with D hard to call. There are 17 residues in the CDR3. Germline lookup yields CDR1 LGHNA and CDR2 YSLEER. V was trimmed by 2 bases and J by 0 bases, leaving 13 bases between them. CDR3 amino acids: CASSQPSGRPNTGELFF. The CDR3 DNA reads TGCGCCAGCAGCCAACCATCTGGCCGACCGAACACCGGGGAGCTGTTTTTT.

CDR3: CASSQDPGTGSIWPQHF. CDR3 nucleotides: TGCGCCAGCAGCCAAGATCCCGGGACAGGGAGTATTTGGCCCCAGCATTTT. The chain links TRBV4-1 to TRBJ1-5; 9 nucleotides agree with TRBD1. Trimming at V came to 0 bases and at J to 9 bases, leaving 12 bases not matched to a gene. Germline CDR1 and CDR2: MGHRA and YSYEKL. The CDR3 consists of 17 residues.

J is TRBJ1-2 and V is TRBV30; no clear D. Germline V gives CDR1 GTSNPN, CDR2 SVGIG (reference sequence). Trimming cost V 0 bases and J 2 bases, with 1 base left between them. The CDR3 extends over 11 amino acids. The CDR3 is CAWSVNYGYTF. For the CDR3, the DNA is TGTGCCTGGAGTGTGAACTATGGCTACACCTTC.

This clone was observed once. This CDR3 is CASPPSGTGMFWPQHF. CDR3 DNA: TGTGCCAGCCCACCCTCGGGGACAGGGATGTTTTGGCCCCAGCATTTT. V and J are TRBV25-1 and TRBJ1-5; TRBD1 matches 9 bases. The CDR3 spans 16 residues. Trimming at V came to 8 bases and at J to 9 bases, leaving 17 bases not matched to a gene. Germline V gene sequence: CDR1 MGHDK, CDR2 SYGVNS.

This chain links TRBV19 with TRBJ2-6, with 9 bases identical to TRBD1. Trimming removed 6 bases from V and 1 base from J; junction bases left unmatched: 10. Germline V CDR1 and CDR2: LNHDA, SQIVND (reference sequence). The CDR3 spans 18 residues. The CDR3 here is CASRVVGQGLSGANVLTF. The CDR3 bases are TGTGCCAGTAGGGTTGTGGGACAGGGCTTATCTGGGGCCAACGTCCTGACTTTC.

J is TRBJ2-1 and V is TRBV7-2; D unclear. The CDR3 has 14 amino acids. Trimming took 5 bases from V and 3 from J, leaving 11 bases between them. The germline V gene has CDR1 SGHTA and CDR2 FQGNSA. The CDR3 region has the DNA TGTGCCAGCAGCCATCAAACTAACTACAATGAGCAGTTCTTC. It codes for CASSHQTNYNEQFF.

The chain is built from TRBV10-3 and TRBJ2-7; weak D call: TRBD2 (5 bases). The CDR3 loop spans 15 amino acids. Trimming cost V 6 bases and J 1 base, with 16 bases left between them. Germline-derived CDR1 and CDR2 are ENHRY and SYGVKD. The CDR3 nucleotides are TGTGCCATCAGGGATGGGGTAAGCGGTTCCTACGAGCAGTACTTC. Amino acid sequence: CAIRDGVSGSYEQYF.

The chain combines TRBV18 with TRBJ2-2; 7 nucleotides align to TRBD2. Germline CDR1 and CDR2: KGHSH and LQKENI. J was trimmed by 4 bases and V by 6 bases; bases with no gene match: 8. The CDR3 runs 15 residues. As DNA, the CDR3 is TGTGCCAGCTCCCGAGCCGGGGGGTTCACCGGGGAGCTGTTTTTT. This translates into CASSRAGGFTGELFF.

The chain recombines TRBV5-4 with TRBJ1-1; a weak D match, TRBD1 (6 bases). From germline, CDR1 is SGHNT and CDR2 YYREEE (reference sequence). Trimming pared 1 base from V and 2 bases from J, leaving 9 bases between. The CDR3 is made up of 14 amino acids. The CDR3 DNA follows: TGTGCCAGCAGCTTGCGGGGGGCAAACACTGAAGCTTTCTTT. It codes for CASSLRGANTEAFF. Full variable domain (outside the CDR3, taken from reference TRBV5-4 and TRBJ1-1): ETGVTQSPTHLIKTRGQQVTLRCSSQSGHNTVSWYQQALGQGPQFIFQYYREEENGRGNFPPRFSGLQFPNYSSELNVNALELDDSALYLCASSLRGANTEAFFGQGTRLTVV.